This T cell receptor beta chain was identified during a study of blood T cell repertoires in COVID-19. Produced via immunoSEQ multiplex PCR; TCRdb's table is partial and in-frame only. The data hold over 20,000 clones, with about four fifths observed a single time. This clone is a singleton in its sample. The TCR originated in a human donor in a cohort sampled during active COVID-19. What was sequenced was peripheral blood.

CDR3 in amino acids: CASSYRRGYTEAFF. DNA for the CDR3: TGTGCCAGCAGTTACCGCAGGGGATACACTGAAGCTTTCTTT. This sequence joins TRBV6-5 and TRBJ1-1; D might be TRBD1 (6 bases). The CDR3 runs to 14 residues. CDR1 and CDR2 from the germline V gene are MNHEY and SVGAGI. V was cut by 2 bases and J by 3 bases, with 10 bases left in between.